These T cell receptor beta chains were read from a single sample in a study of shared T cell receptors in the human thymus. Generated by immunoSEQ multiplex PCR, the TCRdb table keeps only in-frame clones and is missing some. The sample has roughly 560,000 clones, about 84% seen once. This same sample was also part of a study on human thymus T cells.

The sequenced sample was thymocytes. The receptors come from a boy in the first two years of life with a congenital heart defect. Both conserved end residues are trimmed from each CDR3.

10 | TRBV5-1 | ASSLEGGPQH
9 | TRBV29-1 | SVGYYNEQF
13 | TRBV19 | ASSPAGGNKNIQY
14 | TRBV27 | ASSLLSRAHPNEQF
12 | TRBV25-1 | ASSRGRVGNEQF
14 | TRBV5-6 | ASSLDLAGAKNIQY
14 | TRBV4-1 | ASSQERRDSPYEQY
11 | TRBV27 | ASSLTRGSEQY
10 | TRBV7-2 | ASGLSYNEQF
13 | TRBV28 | ASSSRQGARGELF
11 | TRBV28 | ASSLSGNTEAF
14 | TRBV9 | ASSVVGQTNTGELF
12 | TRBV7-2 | ASSLLAGVNEQY
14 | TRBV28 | ASSFSPSGSNNEQF
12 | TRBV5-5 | ASGWDRGPNEQF
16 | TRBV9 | ASSPRPRNRGPSDTQY
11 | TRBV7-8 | ASSQGLAGVQF